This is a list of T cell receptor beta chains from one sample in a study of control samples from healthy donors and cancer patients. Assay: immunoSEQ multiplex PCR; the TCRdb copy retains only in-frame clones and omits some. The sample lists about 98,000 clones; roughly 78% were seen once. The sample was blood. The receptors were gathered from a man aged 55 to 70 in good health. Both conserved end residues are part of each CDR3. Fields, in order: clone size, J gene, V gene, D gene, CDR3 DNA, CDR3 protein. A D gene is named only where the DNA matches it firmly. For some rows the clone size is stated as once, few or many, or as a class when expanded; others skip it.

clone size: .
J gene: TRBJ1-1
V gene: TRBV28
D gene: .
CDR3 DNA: TGTGCCAGCAGTTTGCCGGGACGGGAGGGGACTGAAGCTTTCTTT
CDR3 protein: CASSLPGREGTEAFF

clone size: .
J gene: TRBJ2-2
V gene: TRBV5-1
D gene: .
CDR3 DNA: TGCGCCAGCTCTCCTGGGGCGAACACCGGGGAGCTGTTTTTT
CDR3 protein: CASSPGANTGELFF

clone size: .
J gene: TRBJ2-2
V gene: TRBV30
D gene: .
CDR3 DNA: TGTGCCTGGAGTGTAGGAGCCGGGGAGCTGTTTTTT
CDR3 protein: CAWSVGAGELFF

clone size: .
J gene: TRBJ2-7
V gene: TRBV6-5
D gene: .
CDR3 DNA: TGTGCCAGCAGTTACGGCTGGGGACCCTCCTACGAGCAGTACTTC
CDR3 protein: CASSYGWGPSYEQYF

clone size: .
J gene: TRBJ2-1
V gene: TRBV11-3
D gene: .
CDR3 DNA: TGTGCCAGCAGCTTAGATCGGGAAGAGCAGTTCTTC
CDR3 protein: CASSLDREEQFF

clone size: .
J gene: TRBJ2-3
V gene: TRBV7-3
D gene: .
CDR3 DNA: TGTGCCAGCAGCTTATCACTAGGCACAGATACGCAGTATTTT
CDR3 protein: CASSLSLGTDTQYF

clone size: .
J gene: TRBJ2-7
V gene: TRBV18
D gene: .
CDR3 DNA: TGTGCCAGCTCAGAACAAAGGGGCTACGAGCAGTACTTC
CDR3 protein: CASSEQRGYEQYF

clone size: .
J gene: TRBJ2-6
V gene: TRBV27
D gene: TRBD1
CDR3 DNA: TGTGCCAGCAGTCCCCAGGGGGTGCGAGCCAACGTCCTGACTTTC
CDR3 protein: CASSPQGVRANVLTF

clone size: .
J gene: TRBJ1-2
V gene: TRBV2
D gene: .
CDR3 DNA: TGTGCCAGCCTCCGCGTCCGGGGAGGGGGCTACACCTTC
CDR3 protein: CASLRVRGGGYTF

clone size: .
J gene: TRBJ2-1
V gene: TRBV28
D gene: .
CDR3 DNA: TGTGCCAGCAGTTTATTGAGCGCATACAATGAGCAGTTCTTC
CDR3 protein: CASSLLSAYNEQFF

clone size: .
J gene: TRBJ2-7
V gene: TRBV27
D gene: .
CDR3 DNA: TGTGCCAGCAGTTTAAGGGGGGGCCGAGCCTACGAGCAGTACTTC
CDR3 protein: CASSLRGGRAYEQYF

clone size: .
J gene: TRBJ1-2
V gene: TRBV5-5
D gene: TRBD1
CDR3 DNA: TGTGCCAGCAGCTGGACAGGGACGAAGGCTGGCTACACCTTC
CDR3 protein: CASSWTGTKAGYTF

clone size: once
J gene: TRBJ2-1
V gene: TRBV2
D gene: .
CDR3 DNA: TGTGCCAGCAGTGGACAGCACAATGAGCAGTTCTTC
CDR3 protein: CASSGQHNEQFF

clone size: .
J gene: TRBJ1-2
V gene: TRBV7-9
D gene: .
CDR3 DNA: TGTGCCAGCAGCTTAGCCGGAATGACGGCTGGTAACGGCTACACCTTC
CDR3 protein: CASSLAGMTAGNGYTF

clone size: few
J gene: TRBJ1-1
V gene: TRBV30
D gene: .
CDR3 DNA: TGTGCCTGGAGTGTAGGATACACTGAAGCTTTCTTT
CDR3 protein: CAWSVGYTEAFF

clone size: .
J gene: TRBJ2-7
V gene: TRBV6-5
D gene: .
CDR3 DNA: TGTGCCAGCAGGATGGACAGATCAACCTACGAGCAGTACTTC
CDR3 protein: CASRMDRSTYEQYF

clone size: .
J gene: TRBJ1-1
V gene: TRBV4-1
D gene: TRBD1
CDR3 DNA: TGCGCCAGCAGCCAAAGGCAGGGGGACACTGAAGCTTTCTTT
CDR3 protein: CASSQRQGDTEAFF

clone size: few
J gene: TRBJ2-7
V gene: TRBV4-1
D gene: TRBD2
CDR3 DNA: TGCGCCAGCAGCCAAGCTTTGCTAGCGGGAGGGCGGGAGCAGTACTTC
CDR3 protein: CASSQALLAGGREQYF

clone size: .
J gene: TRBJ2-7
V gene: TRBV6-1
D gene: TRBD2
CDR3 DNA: TGTGCCAGCAGTGAAGCGTCGGCGGGGGGCTCCTACGAGCAGTACTTC
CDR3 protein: CASSEASAGGSYEQYF

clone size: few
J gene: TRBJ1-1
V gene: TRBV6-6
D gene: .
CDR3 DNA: TGTGCCAGCAGATCAAAGGGGATGAACACTGAAGCTTTCTTT
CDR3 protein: CASRSKGMNTEAFF

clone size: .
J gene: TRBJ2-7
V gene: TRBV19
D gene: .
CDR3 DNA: TGTGCCAGTAGTATGGGCAGGGTAGCCTACGAGCAGTACTTC
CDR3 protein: CASSMGRVAYEQYF

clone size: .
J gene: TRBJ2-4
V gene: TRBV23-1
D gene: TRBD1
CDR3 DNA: TGCGCCAGCAGTCATTTCGGGACAGGGGGCTCTCCGGGTCGCGCCAAAAACATTCAGTACTTC
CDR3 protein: CASSHFGTGGSPGRAKNIQYF

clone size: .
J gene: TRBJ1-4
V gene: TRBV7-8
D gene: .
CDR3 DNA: TGTGCCAGCAGCTTAGTCCAGGCCGCAACTAATGAAAAACTGTTTTTT
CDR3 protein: CASSLVQAATNEKLFF

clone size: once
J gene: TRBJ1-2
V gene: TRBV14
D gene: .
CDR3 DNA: TGTGCCAGCAGCCAAGTCCCCTATGGCTACACCTTC
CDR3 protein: CASSQVPYGYTF

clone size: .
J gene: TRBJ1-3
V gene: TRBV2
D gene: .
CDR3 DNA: TGTGCCAGCAGTTTCGGCACTAGAAACACCATATATTTT
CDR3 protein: CASSFGTRNTIYF

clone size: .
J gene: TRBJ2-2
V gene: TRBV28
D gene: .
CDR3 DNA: TGTGCCAGCAGCACAACAGGAACCACCGGGGAGCTGTTTTTT
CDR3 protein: CASSTTGTTGELFF

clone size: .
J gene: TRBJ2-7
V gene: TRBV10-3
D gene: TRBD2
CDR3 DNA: TGTGCCATCAGTGAGGAGGGAGGGAGGATAAACTACGAGCAGTACTTC
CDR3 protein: CAISEEGGRINYEQYF

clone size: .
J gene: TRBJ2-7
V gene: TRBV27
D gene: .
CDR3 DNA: TGTGCCAGCAGGTACCGGGACAATGCCTACGAGCAGTACTTC
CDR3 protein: CASRYRDNAYEQYF

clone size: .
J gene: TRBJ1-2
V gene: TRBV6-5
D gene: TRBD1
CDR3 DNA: TGTGCCAGCAGCCCCCTGACAGGGCGAAATGGCTACACCTTC
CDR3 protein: CASSPLTGRNGYTF